This is a list of T cell receptor beta chains from one sample in a study of T-cell memory formation after mild COVID-19. TCRdb reprocessed the 5' RACE reads with MiXCR, giving one entry per CDR3 protein. In the table there are approximately 150,000 distinct CDR3 sequences, about 14% of which are singletons. Sample: PBMCs or a T cell subset sorted from them (not recorded which). Receptors originate from an adult woman who had mild COVID-19 (a few samples of this study predate the infection). Cell type and time point are not known. The CDR3 runs from the conserved cysteine through the conserved F or W. Fields, in order: J gene, clone size, V gene, D gene, CDR3 DNA, CDR3 protein. D genes are given only for firm matches. Clone size is given for some rows only: seen once, a few or many times, or a class if the clone is expanded.

J: TRBJ1-1
size: .
V: TRBV5-1
D: TRBD1
DNA: TGCGCCAGCAGCCCCGGGACAGAAAGGAACACTGAAGCTTTCTTT
CDR3: CASSPGTERNTEAFF

J: TRBJ2-2
size: .
V: TRBV5-1
D: .
DNA: TGCGCCAGCAGTGGGGGCCTCGGTCCGCCCGGGGAGCTGTTTTTT
CDR3: CASSGGLGPPGELFF

J: TRBJ2-3
size: .
V: TRBV9
D: TRBD1
DNA: TGTGCCAGCAGCGCAGGGACAGGGGTTACTAGCACAGATACGCAGTATTTT
CDR3: CASSAGTGVTSTDTQYF

J: TRBJ2-3
size: .
V: TRBV5-1
D: .
DNA: TGCGCCAGCAGCTTGGACAGTCCCACAGATACGCAGTATTTT
CDR3: CASSLDSPTDTQYF

J: TRBJ1-5
size: few
V: TRBV4-2
D: TRBD1
DNA: TGTGCCAGCAGCGTGGACAGGGGAAATCGGCAGCCCCAGCATTTT
CDR3: CASSVDRGNRQPQHF

J: TRBJ1-1
size: .
V: TRBV30
D: .
DNA: TGTGCCTGGAGTCATGGGAACACTGAAGCTTTCTTT
CDR3: CAWSHGNTEAFF

J: TRBJ2-1
size: .
V: TRBV14
D: TRBD2
DNA: TGTGCCAGCAGGCACCGACTAGCGGGAAACAATGAGCAGTTCTTC
CDR3: CASRHRLAGNNEQFF

J: TRBJ2-3
size: .
V: TRBV10-3
D: TRBD1
DNA: TGTGCCATCAGCGGGACAGGGGATACGCAGTATTTT
CDR3: CAISGTGDTQYF

J: TRBJ2-7
size: few
V: TRBV7-2
D: TRBD2
DNA: TGTGCCAGCAGCCTATCTAGCGGCCCTAGCTCCTACGAGCAGTACTTC
CDR3: CASSLSSGPSSYEQYF

J: TRBJ2-2
size: few
V: TRBV24-1
D: .
DNA: TGTGCCACCAGGCCGACAGGAACCGGGGAGCTGTTTTTT
CDR3: CATRPTGTGELFF

J: TRBJ2-1
size: few
V: TRBV10-3
D: .
DNA: TGTGCCATCAGTGACAAGGCACGGCTTCCCTACAATGAGCAGTTCTTC
CDR3: CAISDKARLPYNEQFF

J: TRBJ2-5
size: many
V: TRBV30
D: .
DNA: TGTGCCTGGAGTGTACGACGGGGAGAGACCCAGTACTTC
CDR3: CAWSVRRGETQYF

J: TRBJ1-6
size: few
V: TRBV4-3
D: .
DNA: TGCGCCAGCAGCCAACGGCGGAGTGTAATAGGATCACCCCTCCACTTT
CDR3: CASSQRRSVIGSPLHF

J: TRBJ2-7
size: .
V: TRBV5-1
D: .
DNA: TGCGCCAGCAGCTTGGACTACTACGAGCAGTACTTC
CDR3: CASSLDYYEQYF

J: TRBJ2-7
size: .
V: TRBV9
D: .
DNA: TGTGCCAGCAGCGTTAACCGGGACGGCAGTAGCTACGAGCAGTACTTC
CDR3: CASSVNRDGSSYEQYF

J: TRBJ2-3
size: .
V: TRBV10-3
D: .
DNA: TGTGCCATCAGTGGATGGGGAGGCACAGATACGCAGTATTTT
CDR3: CAISGWGGTDTQYF

J: TRBJ1-3
size: .
V: TRBV30
D: TRBD1
DNA: TGTGCCTGGAGCAGACCGGGACAGAGTGGAAACACCATATATTTT
CDR3: CAWSRPGQSGNTIYF

J: TRBJ2-7
size: few
V: TRBV7-6
D: .
DNA: TGTGCCAGCAGCCCACGTGGACAGTCCTCCTACGAGCAGTACTTC
CDR3: CASSPRGQSSYEQYF

J: TRBJ1-2
size: few
V: TRBV5-1
D: TRBD1
DNA: TGCGCCAGCAGCTTTGGCCAGCAGACAGGGAACTATGGCTACACCTTC
CDR3: CASSFGQQTGNYGYTF

J: TRBJ2-3
size: .
V: TRBV24-1
D: .
DNA: TGTGCCACCAGTGATGGAGGCAGCACAGATACGCAGTATTTT
CDR3: CATSDGGSTDTQYF

J: TRBJ2-7
size: few
V: TRBV11-3
D: TRBD1
DNA: TGTGCCAGCACCCGAGACAGGGACGAGCAGTACTTC
CDR3: CASTRDRDEQYF

J: TRBJ2-1
size: few
V: TRBV2
D: TRBD2
DNA: TGTGCTGCGGGGGGGTCCTACAATGAGCAGTTCTTC
CDR3: CAAGGSYNEQFF

J: TRBJ2-1
size: .
V: TRBV10-2
D: TRBD2
DNA: TGCGCCAGCCGGGGGCTAGCGGGGGGCCCACACAATGAGCAGTTCTTC
CDR3: CASRGLAGGPHNEQFF

J: TRBJ2-1
size: few
V: TRBV15
D: .
DNA: TGTGCCTCGAAAGGGATTTACAATGAGCAGTTCTTC
CDR3: CASKGIYNEQFF

J: TRBJ2-3
size: few
V: TRBV6-2/TRBV6-3
D: TRBD2
DNA: TGTGCCAGCAGCCGAGCGGGAGTCGGAGATACGCAGTATTTT
CDR3: CASSRAGVGDTQYF

J: TRBJ2-1
size: few
V: TRBV7-6
D: TRBD1
DNA: TGTGCCAGCAGCTTAGCGGCAGGGGGCAATGAGCAGTTCTTC
CDR3: CASSLAAGGNEQFF

J: TRBJ1-1
size: .
V: TRBV18
D: .
DNA: TGTGCCAGCTCACGCTTCCAGGGACAAGACTCTGAAGCTTTCTTT
CDR3: CASSRFQGQDSEAFF

J: TRBJ2-1
size: .
V: TRBV14
D: TRBD2
DNA: TGTGCCAGCAGCCAAGATCGATACGGGAGGGCGAAAAATGAGCAGTTCTTC
CDR3: CASSQDRYGRAKNEQFF

J: TRBJ2-7
size: .
V: TRBV7-9
D: .
DNA: TGTGCCAGCAGCTTGGCAGGACGATACGAGCAGTACTTC
CDR3: CASSLAGRYEQYF

J: TRBJ2-7
size: few
V: TRBV6-6
D: TRBD1
DNA: TGTGCCAGCAGTGGGACAGACTACGAGCAGTACTTC
CDR3: CASSGTDYEQYF

J: TRBJ2-3
size: .
V: TRBV9
D: TRBD2
DNA: TGTGCCAGCAGCGTAGAGGTAGGACTAGCGGAAACAGATACGCAGTATTTT
CDR3: CASSVEVGLAETDTQYF

J: TRBJ2-3
size: few
V: TRBV7-2
D: .
DNA: TGTGCCAGCAGCCATTACACGGCCCGGCGGGATACGCAGTATTTT
CDR3: CASSHYTARRDTQYF

J: TRBJ2-7
size: few
V: TRBV7-8
D: TRBD1
DNA: TGTGCCAGCAACAACCGGACAGGCAAGAACTACGAGCAGTACTTC
CDR3: CASNNRTGKNYEQYF

J: TRBJ2-3
size: .
V: TRBV3-1
D: TRBD2
DNA: TGTGCCAGCAGCCTTCTTAGCGGGAGGGGTCTGGGAACAGCTCTCACAGATACGCAGTATTTT
CDR3: CASSLLSGRGLGTALTDTQYF

J: TRBJ2-1
size: .
V: TRBV7-3
D: .
DNA: TGTGCCAGCAGCTTAACTCTGACAGGCCGGTACAATGAGCAGTTCTTC
CDR3: CASSLTLTGRYNEQFF

J: TRBJ2-7
size: .
V: TRBV7-8
D: TRBD1
DNA: TGTGCCAGCAGCTTAGGGGGACAGGGGGCCTACGAGCAGTACTTC
CDR3: CASSLGGQGAYEQYF

J: TRBJ1-1
size: .
V: TRBV12-3/TRBV12-4
D: .
DNA: TGTGCCAGCCTGGGGGCAGAAGCTTTCTTT
CDR3: CASLGAEAFF

J: TRBJ2-7
size: .
V: TRBV4-2
D: .
DNA: TGTGCCAGCAGCCAAGAAATTTCCATTACCTACGAGCAGTACTTC
CDR3: CASSQEISITYEQYF

J: TRBJ2-7
size: .
V: TRBV27
D: TRBD1
DNA: TGTGCCAGCAGACCATCCGGTGGGACAGGGGTCTACGAGCAGTACTTC
CDR3: CASRPSGGTGVYEQYF

J: TRBJ2-7
size: few
V: TRBV5-1
D: TRBD1
DNA: TGCGCCAGCAGCAGATCCTCCGGGACAGGGGTTTACGAGCAGTACTTC
CDR3: CASSRSSGTGVYEQYF

J: TRBJ2-5
size: many
V: TRBV7-6
D: TRBD2
DNA: TGTGCCAGCAGCTTAGCCCCCCAACTAGCGATTCAAGAGACCCAGTACTTC
CDR3: CASSLAPQLAIQETQYF

J: TRBJ1-1
size: .
V: TRBV6-5
D: TRBD1
DNA: TGTGCCAGCAGTACCGACAGGGATCCGAACACTGAAGCTTTCTTT
CDR3: CASSTDRDPNTEAFF

J: TRBJ2-2
size: few
V: TRBV15
D: TRBD1
DNA: TGTGCCACCAGCAGAACCGGGACAGAGAACACCGGGGAGCTGTTTTTT
CDR3: CATSRTGTENTGELFF

J: TRBJ2-7
size: .
V: TRBV6-5
D: TRBD1
DNA: TGTGCCAGCAGCAGCGCCGGGACAGCCTACGAGCAGTACTTC
CDR3: CASSSAGTAYEQYF

J: TRBJ2-1
size: .
V: TRBV13
D: TRBD2
DNA: TGTGCCAGCAGCTCAGAAGCGGGAGTTCAAACTGAGCAGTTCTTC
CDR3: CASSSEAGVQTEQFF